Included here is one T cell receptor beta chain sequence, with context. What it binds is unknown. The PCR contained 60 Vbeta and 13 Jbeta primers. The table came from immunoSEQ multiplex PCR; TCRdb's copy has only in-frame clones and leaves some out. The data hold about 130,000 clones, with about four fifths observed a single time. The V end was cut by 2 bases, the J end by 8 bases, with 10 bases between. Germline CDR1 and CDR2: LGHNT and FRNRAP. The CDR3 has 13 amino acids. This specimen belongs to a study of cytomegalovirus exposure and HLA in healthy donors. General study findings and limits: TCR beta chains associated with HLA were, in a later analysis, more clonally expanded than equally common others. CMV serostatus was the only recorded immune exposure for donors. Most CMV-associated TCR beta chains were later found to appear HLA-restricted.

The clonotype was recovered from a man aged 30 to 45 in good health and CMV-seronegative. The V and J genes are TRBV12-5 and TRBJ2-4; D is possibly TRBD2 (5 bases). Sequencing was done on a sample of PBMCs. In DNA, the CDR3 is TGTGCTAGTGGTTTGCGCAGGCGGGACATTCAGTACTTC. Translated: CASGLRRRDIQYF.